Included here is one T cell receptor beta chain sequence, with context. This specimen belongs to a study of blood T cell repertoires in COVID-19. The junction had 12 bases not matched to a gene; V was cut back by 1 base and J by 9 bases. Per germline, CDR1 SGHAT and CDR2 FQNNGV. This CDR3 contains 16 residues. Clones were sequenced by immunoSEQ multiplex PCR, and TCRdb holds only the in-frame ones, with some missing. This sample has about 210,000 clones, with 80% found just once. The chain carries TRBV11-2 and TRBJ2-1; 7 bases map to TRBD2. The receptor comes from a woman in her 70s with acute or convalescent COVID-19. Sequencing input: peripheral blood. CDR3 amino acids: CASSLAPGAGTIEQFF. DNA for the CDR3: TGTGCCAGCAGCTTAGCCCCGGGAGCGGGGACTATTGAGCAGTTCTTC.